This entry is about one TCR beta chain. Its antigen remains unknown. The primer mix had 60 Vbeta and 13 Jbeta primers. Using immunoSEQ multiplex PCR, the repertoire was profiled, and TCRdb retains in-frame clones only, with some absent. The sample includes under 85,000 clones, 76% of them seen just once. This CDR3 comprises 15 residues. The germline V gene encodes CDR1 ENHRY and CDR2 SYGVKD. Trimming took 2 bases from V and 4 from J, leaving 13 bases between them. This sample is part of a study of cytomegalovirus exposure and HLA in healthy donors. Study-wide results and caveats: Donors belonging to an Asian-associated ancestry cluster reportedly showed fewer N-insertions in productive TCRs than the approximately 640-donor mean, according to what a later analysis found.

This TCR was sampled from a man younger than 35 in good health and CMV-seronegative. The chain links TRBV10-3 to TRBJ2-3; maybe TRBD2 (6 bases). Sequenced input: PBMCs. CDR3 loop: CAISEPTRDADTQYF. For the CDR3, the DNA is TGTGCCATCAGTGAGCCGACTAGAGATGCAGATACGCAGTATTTT.